A selection of T cell receptor beta chains follows, all from one sample in a study of blood T cell repertoires in COVID-19. Sequencing used immunoSEQ multiplex PCR; TCRdb keeps in-frame clones, though not all of them. The sample shows roughly 190,000 clones, 87% of them seen only once. The sequencing input was peripheral blood. All receptors come from a man aged 60 to 69 with active or convalescent COVID-19. The CDR3 runs from the conserved cysteine through the conserved F or W. Each record gives: clone size, J gene, D gene, V gene, CDR3 protein, CDR3 DNA. The D gene is left open where the match is weak. Rows may omit the clone size; those that give it use once, few, many or a size class.

.,TRBJ1-5,.,TRBV15,CATSIQGGNQPQHF,TGTGCCACCAGCATACAGGGTGGCAATCAGCCCCAGCATTTT
.,TRBJ1-6,.,TRBV7-9,CASSLERGANSPLHF,TGTGCCAGCAGCTTAGAACGGGGAGCGAATTCACCCCTCCACTTT
.,TRBJ2-4,TRBD1,TRBV9,CASSVRTGQGIQYF,TGTGCCAGCAGCGTCCGGACAGGTCAAGGCATTCAGTACTTC
.,TRBJ1-4,.,TRBV5-5,CASSFTATNEKLFF,TGTGCCAGCAGCTTCACAGCAACTAATGAAAAACTGTTTTTT
few,TRBJ1-5,.,TRBV19,CASSTGTILWNQPQHF,TGTGCCAGTAGTACCGGGACAATTTTATGGAATCAGCCCCAGCATTTT
.,TRBJ2-7,TRBD1,TRBV19,CASSRFQGVSYEQYF,TGTGCCAGTAGTAGGTTCCAGGGGGTGTCCTACGAGCAGTACTTC
.,TRBJ2-2,.,TRBV4-1,CASSQDLVVEGWTGELFF,TGCGCCAGCAGCCAAGATCTCGTGGTGGAGGGATGGACCGGGGAGCTGTTTTTT
.,TRBJ1-5,.,TRBV2,CASKEGNSNQPQHF,TGTGCCAGCAAGGAGGGGAATAGTAATCAGCCCCAGCATTTT
.,TRBJ2-2,TRBD2,TRBV4-1,CASSLGLAGAYTGELFF,TGCGCCAGCAGCCTTGGACTAGCGGGGGCATACACCGGGGAGCTGTTTTTT
.,TRBJ1-6,.,TRBV5-6,CASSSLRSGRSPLHF,TGTGCCAGCAGCTCCCTCAGGTCAGGGCGGTCACCCCTCCACTTT
.,TRBJ1-1,TRBD1,TRBV4-2,CASSQDSRQGARGTEAFF,TGTGCCAGCAGCCAAGATAGTCGGCAGGGGGCAAGAGGAACTGAAGCTTTCTTT
.,TRBJ2-7,.,TRBV6-5,CASSQTSTREQYF,TGTGCCAGCAGTCAGACTTCCACACGCGAGCAGTACTTC
.,TRBJ1-1,.,TRBV12-5,CASGLVRATPGDTEAFF,TGTGCTAGTGGTTTGGTACGTGCGACCCCGGGGGACACTGAAGCTTTCTTT
.,TRBJ1-5,.,TRBV19,CASRQHGQSNQPQHF,TGTGCCAGTAGACAGCACGGACAGAGCAATCAGCCCCAGCATTTT
.,TRBJ2-2,TRBD2,TRBV4-2,CASSLDTGGRGTGELFF,TGTGCCAGCAGCCTAGATACCGGGGGGAGGGGCACCGGGGAGCTGTTTTTT
.,TRBJ1-6,TRBD1,TRBV5-4,CASSLPGQGNNSPLHF,TGTGCCAGCAGCTTGCCGGGACAGGGAAATAATTCACCCCTCCACTTT
.,TRBJ1-1,.,TRBV10-2,CASSTGNTEAFF,TGCGCCAGCAGTACAGGAAACACTGAAGCTTTCTTT
.,TRBJ2-3,.,TRBV2,CASSLPSGTGTDTQYF,TGTGCCAGCAGTCTCCCCTCAGGTACGGGCACAGATACGCAGTATTTT
.,TRBJ2-2,.,TRBV5-1,CASSSDAGYTGELFF,TGCGCCAGCAGCTCCGATGCGGGATATACCGGGGAGCTGTTTTTT
.,TRBJ2-7,TRBD1,TRBV5-8,CASSLEQGARSYEQYF,TGTGCCAGCAGCTTGGAACAGGGGGCGCGTTCCTACGAGCAGTACTTC
.,TRBJ2-7,TRBD1,TRBV6-1,CASSEQPGQGSYEQYF,TGTGCCAGCAGTGAACAGCCGGGACAGGGCTCCTACGAGCAGTACTTC
.,TRBJ1-1,TRBD1,TRBV4-1,CASSHGTGRTEAFF,TGCGCCAGCAGCCATGGGACAGGACGTACTGAAGCTTTCTTT
once,TRBJ1-1,.,TRBV4-2,CASSQDITGRNTEAFF,TGTGCCAGCAGCCAAGATATAACAGGGAGGAACACTGAAGCTTTCTTT
once,TRBJ1-3,TRBD1,TRBV5-5,CASSLDRGRTPGNTIYF,TGTGCCAGCAGCTTGGACAGGGGGCGAACTCCTGGAAACACCATATATTTT
once,TRBJ2-3,.,TRBV3-1/TRBV3-2,CASMLGASTDTQYF,TGTGCCAGCATGCTGGGGGCTAGCACAGATACGCAGTATTTT
.,TRBJ2-7,.,TRBV13,CASSIGQGGIEQYF,TGTGCCAGCAGCATTGGACAGGGAGGGATCGAGCAGTACTTC
.,TRBJ2-3,.,TRBV9,CASSVSATGSRSTDTQYF,TGTGCCAGCAGCGTTAGTGCGACAGGTTCCCGATCGACAGATACGCAGTATTTT
.,TRBJ2-1,TRBD1,TRBV11-2,CASSFQDRVYNEQFF,TGTGCCAGCAGCTTTCAGGACAGGGTCTACAATGAGCAGTTCTTC
.,TRBJ1-6,.,TRBV6-2/TRBV6-3,CASSYFGRVDSPLHF,TGTGCCAGCAGTTATTTCGGGAGGGTAGATTCACCCCTCCACTTT
.,TRBJ2-3,.,TRBV10-3,CASRGEADTQYF,TGTGCCTCCCGTGGGGAGGCAGATACGCAGTATTTT
few,TRBJ1-5,.,TRBV7-2,CASSLRSKGIHSNQPQHF,TGTGCCAGCAGCTTAAGATCGAAGGGGATTCATAGCAATCAGCCCCAGCATTTT
.,TRBJ2-2,TRBD1,TRBV5-5,CASSLARDSTNTGELFF,TGTGCCAGCAGCTTGGCTCGGGACAGTACGAACACCGGGGAGCTGTTTTTT
.,TRBJ1-2,.,TRBV3-1/TRBV3-2,CASSQDGGGHGYTF,TGTGCCAGCAGCCAAGATGGGGGCGGTCATGGCTACACCTTC
once,TRBJ2-3,.,TRBV29-1,CSVVQGTDTQYF,TGCAGCGTGGTACAGGGCACAGATACGCAGTATTTT
.,TRBJ1-1,TRBD1,TRBV9,CASSPIDRVNTEAFF,TGTGCCAGCAGCCCGATAGACAGGGTAAACACTGAAGCTTTCTTT